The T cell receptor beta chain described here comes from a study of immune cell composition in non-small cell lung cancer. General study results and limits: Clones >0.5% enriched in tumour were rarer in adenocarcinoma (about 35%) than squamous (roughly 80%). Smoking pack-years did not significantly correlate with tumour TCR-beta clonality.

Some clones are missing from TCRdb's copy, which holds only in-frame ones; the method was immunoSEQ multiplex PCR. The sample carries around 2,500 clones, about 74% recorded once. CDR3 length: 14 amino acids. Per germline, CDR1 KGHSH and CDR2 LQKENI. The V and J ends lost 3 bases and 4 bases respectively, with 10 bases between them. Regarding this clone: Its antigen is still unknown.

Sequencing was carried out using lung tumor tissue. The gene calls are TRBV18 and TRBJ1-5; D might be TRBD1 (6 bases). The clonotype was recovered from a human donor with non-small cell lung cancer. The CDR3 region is CASSPWQGNQPQHF. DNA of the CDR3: TGTGCCAGCTCACCCTGGCAGGGGAATCAGCCCCAGCATTTT.